The next 5 T cell receptor beta chains were all read from a single sample in a study of blood T cell repertoires in COVID-19 (dated by TCRdb to 2018 to 2021). Library prep was done by the immunoSEQ multiplex PCR assay. As stored in TCRdb, this immuneACCESS dataset retains in-frame rearrangements with V and J assigned. A fraction of the clones does not appear; measured against another copy, unresolved V genes explain less than half of the discrepancy, and the remainder lacks a known reason. The sample data list a few hundred thousand clones, and about 90% of these were observed just once. The ten biggest clones cover approximately 1.8% of the sample. The specimen was PBMCs or T cells enriched from blood (not recorded which). These receptors all stem from a middle-aged man in a cohort exposed to, infected with or recovered from COVID-19 (not recorded which).

The rearrangement uses TRBV19 and TRBJ2-1; perhaps TRBD2 as D (5 bases). Germline-derived CDR1 and CDR2 are LNHDA and SQIVND (reference sequence). CDR3 length: 16 residues. Trimming left V 2 bases short and J 0 bases short, with 11 bases between. The CDR3 here is CASSIMTEGSYNEQFF. The CDR3 DNA sequence: TGTGCCAGTAGTATAATGACCGAGGGCTCCTACAATGAGCAGTTCTTC.

The chain combines TRBV18 with TRBJ2-2; weak D call: TRBD2 (5 bases). The CDR3 contains 16 residues. The germline gives CDR1 KGHSH, CDR2 LQKENI. The germline V and J ends were trimmed by 2 bases and 4 bases, with 14 bases remaining between them. The CDR3 DNA follows: TGTGCCAGCTCACCAACGTCGGACTTCGGCACCGGGGAGCTGTTTTTT. Its translation is CASSPTSDFGTGELFF.

The chain combines TRBV24-1 with TRBJ2-2, with D perhaps matching TRBD1 (6 bases). Germline CDR1 is KGHDR and CDR2 is SFDVKD. V gave up 8 bases and J gave up 5 bases, with 17 bases separating them. CDR3 length: 15 amino acids. Here the CDR3 DNA reads TGTGCCACCACGGCGGCCACAGGGTGGACCGGGGAGCTGTTTTTT. It encodes CATTAATGWTGELFF.

V is TRBV4-1 and J is TRBJ2-5, with 11 nucleotides matching TRBD2. Germline V gene lookup returns CDR1 MGHRA and CDR2 YSYEKL. V dropped 0 bases and J dropped 5; count of bases not matched to a gene: 5. There are 16 residues in the CDR3. CDR3 DNA: TGCGCCAGCAGCCAAGACCCTAGCGGGAGGACTGAGACCCAGTACTTC. It yields the protein CASSQDPSGRTETQYF.

CDR3 bases: TGTGCCAGCAGCCAAGTACAGGGTGAGGATACGCAGTATTTT. Its translation is CASSQVQGEDTQYF. The gene calls are TRBV4-2 and TRBJ2-3; a weak D match, TRBD1 (6 bases). Per germline, CDR1 LGHNA and CDR2 YNFKEQ. The ends were cut back, 1 base at V and 6 bases at J, with 11 bases in the middle. The CDR3 is 14 amino acids.